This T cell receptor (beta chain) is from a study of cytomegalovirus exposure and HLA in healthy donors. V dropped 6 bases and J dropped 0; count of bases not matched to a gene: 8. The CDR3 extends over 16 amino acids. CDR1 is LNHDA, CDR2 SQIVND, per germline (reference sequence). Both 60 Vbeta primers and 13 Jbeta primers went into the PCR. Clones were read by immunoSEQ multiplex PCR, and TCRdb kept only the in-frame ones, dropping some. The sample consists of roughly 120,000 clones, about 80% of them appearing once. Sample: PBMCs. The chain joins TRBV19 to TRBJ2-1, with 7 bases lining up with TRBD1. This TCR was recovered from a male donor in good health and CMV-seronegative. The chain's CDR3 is CASRGTVRPSYNEQFF. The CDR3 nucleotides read TGTGCCAGTAGAGGGACAGTCCGACCCTCCTACAATGAGCAGTTCTTC.